The sequence of this T cell receptor (beta chain) was determined in a study of PD-L1 blockade in urothelial cancer. About the study: Bladder-origin urothelial cancer in males covered most of the roughly 29 patients. At 6 weeks and at 3 weeks (second dose) after treatment start, blood was analyzed. Median T cell yield from blood was about 130,000.

About this clone: Its antigen is undetermined.

Time point noted: pretreatment peripheral blood. Profiling relied on immunoSEQ multiplex PCR, and the TCRdb table lists in-frame clones only, not all of them. This sample has tens of thousands of clones; around nine tenths occur once, and the top ten carry roughly 14%. This CDR3 is built from 14 residues. Germline V gene sequence: CDR1 SGDLS, CDR2 YYNGEE. Trimming took 3 bases from V and 7 from J; bases not matched to a gene: 8. Study-wide findings and caveats: Blood clones associated with the tumor expanded more at 3 weeks in durable-benefit patients.

Sequences were derived from PBMCs, sampled around atezolizumab (anti-PD-L1) treatment. This sequence was found in an older woman with urothelial cancer. The gene calls are TRBV9 and TRBJ2-5; 8 bases agree with TRBD2. In nucleotides, the CDR3 is TGTGCCAGCAGCGCTTATAGCGGGGTAGGGACCCAGTACTTC. It encodes CASSAYSGVGTQYF.